This TCR beta chain was recovered during a study of blood T cells in healthy people across ages. Together with a sample-barcoded 5' primer, a J-beta primer mix was included in a second PCR lasting about 7 to 11 cycles. TCRdb reprocessed the 5' RACE reads via MiXCR and lists one record per CDR3 protein. The sample records about 400,000 distinct CDR3 sequences, about half being singletons. CDR1 is SQVTM and CDR2 is ANQGSEA in the germline V gene. V lost 0 bases, J lost 4 bases, and 10 bases lay in between. There are 14 residues in the CDR3. Study-level points and caveats: Strong correlation existed between TCR beta diversity and naive T cell percentage.

Total RNA extracted from each sample amounted to at least 5 micrograms. About this clonotype: Its matching antigen is unknown.

The source is a man between 60 and 70 years old in good health. The chain is built from TRBV29-1 and TRBJ1-3; D is uncertain. Input material: blood. The CDR3 coding sequence is TGCAGCGTTGAAGATGGGTCCCCCGGAAACACCATATATTTT. Protein sequence: CSVEDGSPGNTIYF.